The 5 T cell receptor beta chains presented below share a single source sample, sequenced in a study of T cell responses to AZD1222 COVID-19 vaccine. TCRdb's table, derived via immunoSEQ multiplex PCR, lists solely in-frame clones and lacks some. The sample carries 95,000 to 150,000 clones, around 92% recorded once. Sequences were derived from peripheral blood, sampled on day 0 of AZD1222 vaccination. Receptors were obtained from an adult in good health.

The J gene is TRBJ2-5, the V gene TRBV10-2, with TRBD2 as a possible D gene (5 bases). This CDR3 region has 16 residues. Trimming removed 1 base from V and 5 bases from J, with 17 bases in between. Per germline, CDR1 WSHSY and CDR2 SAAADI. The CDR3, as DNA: TGCGCCAGCAGTGAGTTTGTGGTCGTCCGGAGGGAGACCCAGTACTTC. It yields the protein CASSEFVVVRRETQYF.

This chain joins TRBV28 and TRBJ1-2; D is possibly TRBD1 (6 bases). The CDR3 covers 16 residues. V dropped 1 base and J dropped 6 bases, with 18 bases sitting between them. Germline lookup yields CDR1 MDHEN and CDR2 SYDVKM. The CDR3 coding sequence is TGTGCCAGCAGTTTATTAAGGGGGTCCCTCCTGGATGGCTACACCTTC. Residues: CASSLLRGSLLDGYTF.

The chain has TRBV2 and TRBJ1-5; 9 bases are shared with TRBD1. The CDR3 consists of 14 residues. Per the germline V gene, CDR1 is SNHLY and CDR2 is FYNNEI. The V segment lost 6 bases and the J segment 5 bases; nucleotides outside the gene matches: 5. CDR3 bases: TGTGCCAGCAGGCCCGGGACAGGGTATCAGCCCCAGCATTTT. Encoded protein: CASRPGTGYQPQHF.

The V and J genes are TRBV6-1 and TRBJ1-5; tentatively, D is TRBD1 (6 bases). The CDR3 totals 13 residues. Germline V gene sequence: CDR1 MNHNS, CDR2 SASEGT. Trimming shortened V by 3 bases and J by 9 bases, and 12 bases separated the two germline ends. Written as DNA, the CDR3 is TGTGCCAGCAGTGATTGGGGGCTCAGGCCCCAGCATTTT. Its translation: CASSDWGLRPQHF.

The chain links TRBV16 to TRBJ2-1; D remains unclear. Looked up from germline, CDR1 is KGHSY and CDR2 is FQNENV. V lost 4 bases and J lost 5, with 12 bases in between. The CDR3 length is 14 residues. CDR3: CASSRQYDDNEQFF. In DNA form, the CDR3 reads TGTGCCAGCAGCCGGCAGTATGATGACAATGAGCAGTTCTTC.